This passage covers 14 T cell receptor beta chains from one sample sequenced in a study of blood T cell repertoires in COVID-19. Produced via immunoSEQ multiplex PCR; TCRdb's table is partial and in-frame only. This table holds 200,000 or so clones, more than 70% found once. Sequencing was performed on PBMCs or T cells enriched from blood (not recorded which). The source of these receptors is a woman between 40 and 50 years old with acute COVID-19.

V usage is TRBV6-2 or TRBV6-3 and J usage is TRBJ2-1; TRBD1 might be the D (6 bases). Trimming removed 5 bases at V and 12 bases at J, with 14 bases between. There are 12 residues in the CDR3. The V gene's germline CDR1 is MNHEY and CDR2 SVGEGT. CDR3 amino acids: CASSRRTVAQFF. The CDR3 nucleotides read TGTGCCAGCAGTCGCCGGACAGTCGCGCAGTTCTTC.

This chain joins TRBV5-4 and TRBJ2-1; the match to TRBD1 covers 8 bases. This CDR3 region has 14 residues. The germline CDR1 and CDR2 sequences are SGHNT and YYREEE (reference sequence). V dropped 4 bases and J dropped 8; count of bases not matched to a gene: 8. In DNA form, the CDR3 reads TGTGCCAGCAGCATATCACAGGGGGTCGATGAGCAGTTCTTC. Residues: CASSISQGVDEQFF.

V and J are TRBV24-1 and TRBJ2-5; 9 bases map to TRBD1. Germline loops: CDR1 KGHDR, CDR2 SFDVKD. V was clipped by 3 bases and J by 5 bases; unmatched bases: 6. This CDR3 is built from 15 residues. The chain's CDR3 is CATSDLTGGAETQYF. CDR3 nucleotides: TGTGCCACCAGTGATCTCACAGGGGGCGCTGAGACCCAGTACTTC.

The CDR3 DNA reads TGCAGCGCCGGGTTTACGGGCGGGGAGCTGTTTTTT. Protein sequence: CSAGFTGGELFF. V and J are TRBV29-1 and TRBJ2-2; D remains unclear. The CDR3 is 12 amino acids. Trimming left V 7 bases short and J 7 bases short, with 13 bases between. Germline V gene lookup returns CDR1 SQVTM and CDR2 ANQGSEA.

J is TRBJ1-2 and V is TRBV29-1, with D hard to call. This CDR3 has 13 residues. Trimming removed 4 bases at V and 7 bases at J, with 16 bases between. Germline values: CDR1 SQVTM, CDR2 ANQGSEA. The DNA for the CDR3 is TGCAGCGTTGGCCAAACAGTCCTATCTGGCTACACCTTC. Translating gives CSVGQTVLSGYTF.

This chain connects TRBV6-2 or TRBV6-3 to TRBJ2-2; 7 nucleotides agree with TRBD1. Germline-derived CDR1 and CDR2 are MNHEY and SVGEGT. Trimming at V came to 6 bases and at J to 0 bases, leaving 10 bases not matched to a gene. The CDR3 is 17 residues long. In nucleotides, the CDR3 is TGTGCCAGCAGCCCCCACCCGGGACAGTCGAACACCGGGGAGCTGTTTTTT. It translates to CASSPHPGQSNTGELFF.

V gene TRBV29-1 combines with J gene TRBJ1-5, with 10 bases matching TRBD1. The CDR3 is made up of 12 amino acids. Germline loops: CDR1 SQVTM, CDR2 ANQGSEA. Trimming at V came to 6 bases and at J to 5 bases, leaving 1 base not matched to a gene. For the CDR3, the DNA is TGCAGCGTCGGACAGGGGGATCAGCCCCAGCATTTT. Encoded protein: CSVGQGDQPQHF.

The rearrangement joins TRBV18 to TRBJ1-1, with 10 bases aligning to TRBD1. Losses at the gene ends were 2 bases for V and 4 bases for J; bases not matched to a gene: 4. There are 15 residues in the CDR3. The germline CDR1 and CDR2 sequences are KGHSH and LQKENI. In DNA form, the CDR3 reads TGTGCCAGCTCACCAACGGGACAGGGGTTCACTGAAGCTTTCTTT. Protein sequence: CASSPTGQGFTEAFF.

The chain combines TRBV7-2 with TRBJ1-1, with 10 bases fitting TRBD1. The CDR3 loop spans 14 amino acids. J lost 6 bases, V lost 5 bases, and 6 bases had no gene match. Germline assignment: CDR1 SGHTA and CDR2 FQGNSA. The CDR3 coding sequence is TGTGCCAGCAGCACCCGGACAGGGGGGTCTGAAGCTTTCTTT. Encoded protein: CASSTRTGGSEAFF.

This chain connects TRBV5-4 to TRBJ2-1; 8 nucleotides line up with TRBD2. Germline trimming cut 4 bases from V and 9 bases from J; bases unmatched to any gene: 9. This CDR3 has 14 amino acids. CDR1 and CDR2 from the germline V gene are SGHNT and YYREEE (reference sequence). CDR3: CASSPPGGPGEQFF. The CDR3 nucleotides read TGTGCCAGCAGCCCACCGGGAGGGCCGGGTGAGCAGTTCTTC.

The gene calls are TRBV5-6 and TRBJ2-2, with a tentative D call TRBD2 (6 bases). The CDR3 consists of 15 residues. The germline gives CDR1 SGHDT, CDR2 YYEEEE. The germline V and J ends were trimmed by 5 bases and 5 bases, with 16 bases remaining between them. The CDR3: CASRRRGEGTGELFF. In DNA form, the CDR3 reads TGTGCCAGCAGACGGAGGGGAGAGGGAACCGGGGAGCTGTTTTTT.

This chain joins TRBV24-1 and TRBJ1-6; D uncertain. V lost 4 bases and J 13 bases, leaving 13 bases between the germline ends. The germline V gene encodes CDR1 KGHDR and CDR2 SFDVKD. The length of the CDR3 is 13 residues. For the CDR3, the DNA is TGTGCCACCAGTGACCACCCCGGTAGTCCCCTCCACTTT. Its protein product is CATSDHPGSPLHF.

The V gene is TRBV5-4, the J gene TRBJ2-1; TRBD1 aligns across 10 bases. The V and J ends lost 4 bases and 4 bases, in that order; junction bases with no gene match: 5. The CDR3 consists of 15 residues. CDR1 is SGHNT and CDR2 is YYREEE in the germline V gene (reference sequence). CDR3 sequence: CASSTGTGVYNEQFF. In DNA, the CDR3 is TGTGCCAGCAGCACCGGGACAGGGGTTTACAATGAGCAGTTCTTC.

CDR3 loop: CAWGQAIEAFF. CDR3 nucleotides: TGTGCCTGGGGACAGGCCATTGAAGCTTTCTTT. The V call is TRBV30, the J call TRBJ1-1, with TRBD1 matching over 7 bases. V trimming: 5 bases; J trimming: 7 bases; junction bases outside the gene matches: 4. The CDR3 runs to 11 residues. The germline V gene encodes CDR1 GTSNPN and CDR2 SVGIG (reference sequence).